The next 30 T cell receptor beta chains were all read from a single sample in a study of patients and donors after allogeneic stem cell transplantation. TCRdb independently ran MiXCR on the RT-PCR reads; one entry per CDR3 protein. The table has about 230,000 distinct CDR3 sequences, about 14% seen once; the top ten hold approximately 10%. Sequenced sample: blood, either unsorted or a sorted T cell fraction (not recorded which). The source of these receptors is a human donor who was either an allogeneic HSCT recipient or a stem cell or donor lymphocyte infusion donor (not recorded which). It is not recorded whose cells these are; they may come from a transplant donor.

V and J are TRBV6-5 and TRBJ1-1; the D gene is possibly TRBD1 (5 bases). This CDR3 spans 14 amino acids. Germline CDR1 reads MNHEY; CDR2 reads SVGAGI. V was pared by 1 base and J by 4 bases, with 10 bases between. The CDR3 DNA reads as TGTGCCAGCAGTTACTATAGGGACCCCACTGAAGCTTTCTTT. It yields the protein CASSYYRDPTEAFF.

The V call is TRBV20-1, the J call TRBJ2-3; 11 bases match TRBD2. Trimming removed 5 bases from V and 3 bases from J; junction bases left unmatched: 13. The CDR3 is 17 amino acids. Germline loops: CDR1 DFQATT, CDR2 SNEGSKA (reference sequence). Written as DNA, the CDR3 is TGCAGTGCTGTGATTCTACTAGCGGGGGTACTAACAGATACGCAGTATTTT. This gives the protein CSAVILLAGVLTDTQYF.

This clonotype was observed a handful of times. The chain uses TRBV20-1 and TRBJ2-3; weak D call: TRBD2 (6 bases). Germline V gives CDR1 DFQATT, CDR2 SNEGSKA (reference sequence). V gave up 3 bases and J gave up 0 bases, with 13 bases separating them. The CDR3 totals 15 residues. CDR3 sequence reads: CSASDRLVSTDTQYF. In nucleotides, the CDR3 is TGCAGTGCTAGCGACAGACTAGTTAGCACAGATACGCAGTATTTT.

This chain joins TRBV11-2 and TRBJ1-2; D might be TRBD1 (6 bases). This CDR3 has 15 residues. Germline values: CDR1 SGHAT, CDR2 FQNNGV. V lost 1 base to trimming and J lost 4 bases, with 13 bases between them. The chain's CDR3 is CASSLGMGAVYGYTF. As DNA, the CDR3 is TGTGCCAGCAGCTTAGGAATGGGGGCCGTCTATGGCTACACCTTC. Filled out from reference TRBV11-2 and TRBJ1-2, the complete variable domain reads EAGVAQSPRYKIIEKRQSVAFWCNPISGHATLYWYQQILGQGPKLLIQFQNNGVVDDSQLPKDRFSAERLKGVDSTLKIQPAKLEDSAVYLCASSLGMGAVYGYTFGSGTRLTVV.

As concerns this clonotype: The missing conserved phenylalanine or tryptophan at the end of this CDR3 makes a read error likely. The chain is built from TRBV4-3 and TRBJ2-2, with D possibly matching TRBD2 (7 bases). V was shortened by 5 bases and J by 5 bases, with 15 bases between the two germline ends. The CDR3 is 15 amino acids. CDR1 is LGHNA, CDR2 YSLEER, per germline. The CDR3 bases are TGCGCCAGCAGCTATAAGGGGGGGAGGACCGGGGAGCTGTTTTCT. It encodes CASSYKGGRTGELFS.

This clonotype was seen only a few times. The CDR3 spells CASSQTDRTYTF. The CDR3 DNA reads TGTGCCAGCAGCCAGACGGACAGAACCTACACCTTC. V and J are TRBV7-2 and TRBJ1-2; maybe TRBD1 (6 bases). Trimming left V 5 bases short and J 10 bases short, with 14 bases between. CDR3 length equals 12 residues. The V gene's germline CDR1 is SGHTA and CDR2 FQGNSA.

This clonotype was observed a few times. The chain's CDR3 is CASSVVQTPGGTQYF. CDR3 DNA sequence: TGTGCCAGCAGCGTAGTGCAAACCCCGGGGGGGACCCAGTACTTC. The J gene is TRBJ2-5, the V gene TRBV9, with 7 bases fitting TRBD2. The trim removed 0 bases at V and 7 bases at J, leaving 9 bases unmatched. CDR3 length equals 15 residues. Germline V gene lookup returns CDR1 SGDLS and CDR2 YYNGEE.

The chain is built from TRBV30 and TRBJ2-5; unclear D gene. Deletions cut 0 bases from V and 0 bases from J, with 8 bases between. CDR3 length: 14 residues. Germline CDR1 reads GTSNPN; CDR2 reads SVGIG (reference sequence). The CDR3 here is CAWSVGHHQETQYF. CDR3 bases: TGTGCCTGGAGTGTAGGGCATCACCAAGAGACCCAGTACTTC.

The chain joins TRBV3-1 to TRBJ2-7, with 10 nucleotides matching TRBD2. CDR3 length: 15 amino acids. V trimming: 1 base; J trimming: 3 bases; junction bases outside the gene matches: 3. Germline CDR1 reads LGHDT; CDR2 reads YNNKEL (reference sequence). CDR3 bases: TGTGCCAGCAGCCAAGGGGCTAGCGGGAGCTACGAGCAGTACTTC. Its translation: CASSQGASGSYEQYF.

This clonotype was observed at least ten times. The CDR3 loop is CASSRLAGEGEQYF. DNA for the CDR3: TGTGCCAGCAGCCGATTAGCGGGAGAAGGGGAGCAGTACTTC. This chain links TRBV3-1 with TRBJ2-7; 9 nucleotides agree with TRBD2. After removal of 4 bases from V and 7 bases from J, the junction contained 8 bases not matched to a gene. Germline V CDR1 and CDR2: LGHDT, YNNKEL (reference sequence). CDR3 size: 14 residues.

This clonotype occurred a few times. The chain recombines TRBV2 with TRBJ2-3, with 10 bases fitting TRBD1. Per germline, CDR1 SNHLY and CDR2 FYNNEI. Trimming removed 6 bases from V and 4 bases from J; junction bases left unmatched: 7. This CDR3 is built from 15 residues. The CDR3 reads CASRRLGTGADTQYF. In DNA, the CDR3 is TGTGCCAGCAGGAGACTTGGGACAGGGGCAGATACGCAGTATTTT.

The table lists this clonotype with many counts. The chain carries TRBV2 and TRBJ2-3, with 10 bases matching TRBD2. V lost 9 bases, J lost 2 bases, and 5 bases stayed unmatched. The CDR3 has 14 residues. Germline V gives CDR1 SNHLY, CDR2 FYNNEI. The CDR3: CARQTSGLTDTQYF. In DNA, the CDR3 is TGTGCCAGGCAGACTAGCGGGCTCACAGATACGCAGTATTTT.

This clonotype was seen a few times. This chain uses TRBV6-1 with TRBJ2-7, with TRBD1 matching over 7 bases. J was trimmed by 1 base and V by 6 bases; bases with no gene match: 9. CDR1 and CDR2 from the germline V gene are MNHNS and SASEGT. The CDR3 has 15 residues. In DNA, the CDR3 is TGTGCCAGCAGGGATACCGGGACAGCGTCCTACGAGCAGTACTTC. Translation gives CASRDTGTASYEQYF.

This clonotype came up a few times. The chain is built from TRBV29-1 and TRBJ2-1; D not certain. Per the germline V gene, CDR1 is SQVTM and CDR2 is ANQGSEA. This CDR3 comprises 14 residues. V lost 4 bases and J 0 bases, leaving 10 bases between the germline ends. The CDR3 nucleotides are TGCAGCGTTGGGGTCGGTAGCTCCTACAATGAGCAGTTCTTC. This sequence encodes CSVGVGSSYNEQFF.

In this sample, this clonotype turned up many times. This rearrangement joins TRBV9 to TRBJ2-1; 8 bases are shared with TRBD2. CDR1 and CDR2 (germline): SGDLS, YYNGEE. There are 16 residues in the CDR3. Trimming at V came to 3 bases and at J to 1 base, leaving 6 bases not matched to a gene. CDR3 loop: CASSAIGGVSYNEQFF. The CDR3 nucleotides read TGTGCCAGCAGCGCGATCGGGGGGGTGTCCTACAATGAGCAGTTCTTC.

The chain has TRBV30 and TRBJ1-5; D is unresolved. The germline V and J ends were trimmed by 1 base and 4 bases, with 8 bases remaining between them. The CDR3 sequence is 13 residues long. Germline loops: CDR1 GTSNPN, CDR2 SVGIG (reference sequence). The DNA of the CDR3 is TGTGCCTGGAGTGGACGGAAAAATCAGCCCCAGCATTTT. Translation gives CAWSGRKNQPQHF.

This clonotype was detected only a few times. The chain has TRBV7-9 and TRBJ2-3; the D gene is possibly TRBD1 (5 bases). The CDR3 has 14 amino acids. Germline CDR1 is SEHNR and CDR2 is FQNEAQ (reference sequence). The V end lost 2 bases, the J end lost 3 bases, and 9 bases lay between the germline ends. The CDR3 DNA reads as TGTGCCAGCAGCTTAACAGGTTTTACAGATACGCAGTATTTT. It codes for CASSLTGFTDTQYF.

The V gene is TRBV13, the J gene TRBJ1-1, with D tentatively TRBD1 (6 bases). The CDR3 consists of 14 residues. Germline V gene sequence: CDR1 PRHDT, CDR2 FYEKMQ (reference sequence). Trimming cost V 2 bases and J 3 bases, with 10 bases left between them. The CDR3 region is CASSLNRVHTEAFF. The CDR3 DNA follows: TGTGCCAGCAGCTTAAACAGGGTTCACACTGAAGCTTTCTTT.

This rearrangement joins TRBV7-8 to TRBJ1-4; 8 nucleotides agree with TRBD1. Germline-derived CDR1 and CDR2 are SGHVS and FQNEAQ. The CDR3 is 16 residues long. The trim removed 0 bases at V and 7 bases at J, leaving 7 bases unmatched. This chain's CDR3 is CASSLAQGAAGEKLFF. The CDR3 coding sequence is TGTGCCAGCAGCTTAGCGCAGGGGGCGGCGGGTGAAAAACTGTTTTTT.

The chain recombines TRBV20-1 with TRBJ2-5; TRBD1 agrees at 8 bases. The V and J ends lost 5 bases and 6 bases, in that order; junction bases with no gene match: 8. Germline loops: CDR1 DFQATT, CDR2 SNEGSKA (reference sequence). This CDR3 is built from 13 residues. As DNA, the CDR3 is TGCAGTGCTTCTGGACAGGGTGGACAGACCCAGTACTTC. Its protein product is CSASGQGGQTQYF.

V and J are TRBV11-2 and TRBJ1-1, with D perhaps TRBD1 (6 bases). The germline CDR1 and CDR2 sequences are SGHAT and FQNNGV. The CDR3 loop spans 17 amino acids. Trimming cost V 1 base and J 2 bases, with 17 bases left between them. The CDR3 coding sequence is TGTGCCAGCAGCTTAGCCGGTACGGGACAAATAAACACTGAAGCTTTCTTT. The encoded protein is CASSLAGTGQINTEAFF.

This chain connects TRBV5-1 to TRBJ2-7; 10 bases match TRBD1. V shed 4 bases and J 7 bases; nucleotides not matched to a gene: 11. Germline CDR1 is SGHRS and CDR2 is YFSETQ. The CDR3 runs 15 residues. DNA of the CDR3: TGCGCCAGCAGCCGGGACAGGGGCCGGGGGGGAGAGCAGTACTTC. Translation: CASSRDRGRGGEQYF.

CDR3 coding DNA: TGTGCCAGCAGTCCCAGGGGGGGCTCCTTGAACACTGAAGCTTTCTTT. The encoded protein is CASSPRGGSLNTEAFF. This rearrangement joins TRBV3-1 to TRBJ1-1; the match to TRBD1 covers 7 bases. CDR3 length: 16 amino acids. Germline trimming cut 6 bases from V and 0 bases from J; bases unmatched to any gene: 10. In germline, CDR1 is LGHDT, CDR2 YNNKEL (reference sequence). The variable domain in full, completed from reference TRBV3-1 and TRBJ1-1, reads DTAVSQTPKYLVTQMGNDKSIKCEQNLGHDTMYWYKQDSKKFLKIMFSYNNKELIINETVPNRFSPKSPDKAHLNLHINSLELGDSAVYFCASSPRGGSLNTEAFFGQGTRLTVV.

V usage is TRBV2 and J usage is TRBJ2-2; D perhaps matches TRBD2 (5 bases). The CDR3 runs 17 residues. Looked up from germline, CDR1 is SNHLY and CDR2 is FYNNEI. The V end was cut by 3 bases, the J end by 2 bases, with 16 bases between. The CDR3 coding sequence is TGTGCCAGCAGTGAGGCGTTCGGGAACCCCAACACCGGGGAGCTGTTTTTT. This translates into CASSEAFGNPNTGELFF.

This clonotype was detected a few times. The chain employs TRBV30 and TRBJ1-6; 10 bases align to TRBD1. CDR1 and CDR2 (germline): GTSNPN, SVGIG (reference sequence). The CDR3 consists of 15 residues. The V and J ends lost 3 bases and 2 bases, in that order; junction bases with no gene match: 1. CDR3 DNA: TGTGCCTGGAGGACAGGGGGCGCCTATAATTCACCCCTCCACTTT. This encodes CAWRTGGAYNSPLHF. The full variable domain, rest sourced from reference TRBV30 and TRBJ1-6, is SQTIHQWPATLVQPVGSPLSLECTVEGTSNPNLYWYRQAAGRGLQLLFYSVGIGQISSEVPQNLSASRPQDRQFILSSKKLLLSDSGFYLCAWRTGGAYNSPLHFGNGTRLTVT.

The gene calls are TRBV6-1 and TRBJ1-1, with TRBD1 as a possible D gene (6 bases). Looked up from germline, CDR1 is MNHNS and CDR2 is SASEGT. There are 16 residues in the CDR3. Trimming shortened V by 6 bases and J by 1 base, and 18 bases separated the two germline ends. CDR3 nucleotides: TGTGCCAGCAGCCGACGGGGGGGGGCAGAGAACACTGAAGCTTTCTTT. Translation: CASSRRGGAENTEAFF.

The chain couples TRBV20-1 to TRBJ2-7, with D possibly matching TRBD1 (5 bases). The V gene's germline CDR1 is DFQATT and CDR2 SNEGSKA (reference sequence). CDR3 length: 14 amino acids. Trimming cost V 3 bases and J 3 bases, with 15 bases left between them. CDR3 nucleotide sequence: TGCAGTGCTAGGGTCCAGGGCAGGGACTACGAGCAGTACTTC. Translated, it gives CSARVQGRDYEQYF.

This clonotype was observed many times. This sequence joins TRBV4-1 and TRBJ2-1, with D possibly matching TRBD1 (5 bases). Per the germline V gene, CDR1 is MGHRA and CDR2 is YSYEKL. The CDR3 totals 16 residues. Deletions cut 1 base from V and 1 base from J, with 11 bases between. The CDR3 DNA sequence: TGCGCCAGCAGCCAAGTGGACATAATTTCCTACAATGAGCAGTTCTTC. Protein product: CASSQVDIISYNEQFF.

This clonotype showed up just a few times. This chain connects TRBV7-9 to TRBJ1-1; possibly TRBD1 for D (6 bases). Germline V gene sequence: CDR1 SEHNR, CDR2 FQNEAQ (reference sequence). With 6 bases removed from V and 1 base from J, the gap between germline ends came to 12 bases. The CDR3 length is 14 residues. The CDR3 DNA is TGTGCCAGCAGAGGGGGACCACCGAACACTGAAGCTTTCTTT. Protein sequence: CASRGGPPNTEAFF.

V usage is TRBV19 and J usage is TRBJ2-1; D assignment may be TRBD1 or TRBD2 (7 bases each). Per the germline V gene, CDR1 is LNHDA and CDR2 is SQIVND (reference sequence). V gave up 9 bases and J gave up 8 bases, with 29 bases separating them. This CDR3 comprises 17 residues. The CDR3 loop reads CASQRQGVRTSGYEQFF. CDR3 in DNA: TGTGCCAGCCAGCGACAGGGTGTGAGGACTAGTGGGTATGAGCAGTTCTTC.